What follows are 7 T cell receptor beta chains derived from one specimen sequenced in a study of T cell responses to AZD1222 COVID-19 vaccine. Assay used: immunoSEQ multiplex PCR; TCRdb lists only in-frame clones, some missing. The sample carries 95,000 to 150,000 clones, roughly 92% recorded once. The sample was peripheral blood, taken on day 0 of AZD1222 vaccination. Receptors originate from an adult in good health.

The rearrangement links TRBV2 to TRBJ1-2; 7 bases are a match to TRBD1. The CDR3 totals 14 residues. In germline, CDR1 is SNHLY, CDR2 FYNNEI. V dropped 2 bases and J dropped 8; count of bases not matched to a gene: 8. CDR3 DNA: TGTGCCAGCAGTGAAACCATGACAGGGAGAGGCTACACCTTC. It codes for CASSETMTGRGYTF.

The chain couples TRBV29-1 to TRBJ1-2; 7 bases line up with TRBD1. This CDR3 spans 12 amino acids. Germline CDR1 SQVTM, CDR2 ANQGSEA. V dropped 4 bases and J dropped 8; count of bases not matched to a gene: 7. CDR3 bases: TGCAGCGTTGGCGACAGGGTAGACGGCTACACCTTC. Protein sequence: CSVGDRVDGYTF. The entire variable domain, with the rest obtained from reference TRBV29-1 and TRBJ1-2, is as follows: SAVISQKPSRDICQRGTSLTIQCQVDSQVTMMFWYRQQPGQSLTLIATANQGSEATYESGFVIDKFPISRPNLTFSTLTVSNMSPEDSSIYLCSVGDRVDGYTFGSGTRLTVV.

V and J are TRBV29-1 and TRBJ1-1, with D perhaps matching TRBD1 (5 bases). The CDR3 has 13 amino acids. Germline loops: CDR1 SQVTM, CDR2 ANQGSEA. V lost 6 bases, J lost 6 bases, and 17 bases lay in between. The CDR3 spells CSVGRRINAEAFF. The CDR3 DNA sequence: TGCAGCGTGGGACGGAGGATAAATGCTGAAGCTTTCTTT.

The V call is TRBV5-1, the J call TRBJ1-2, with D unresolved. The CDR3 totals 15 residues. Germline assignment: CDR1 SGHRS and CDR2 YFSETQ. V lost 0 bases and J lost 0, with 9 bases in between. CDR3 bases: TGCGCCAGCAGCTTGGAGGGTCCAACTAACTATGGCTACACCTTC. Translated: CASSLEGPTNYGYTF.

The chain uses TRBV7-2 and TRBJ2-2; D is ambiguous. This CDR3 contains 13 residues. Trimming stripped 4 bases from V and 4 bases from J, with 7 bases between. CDR1 and CDR2 from the germline V gene are SGHTA and FQGNSA. Written as DNA, the CDR3 is TGTGCCAGCAGCTCCTCCAGCACCGGGGAGCTGTTTTTT. Amino acids: CASSSSSTGELFF.

Only a few counts were recorded for this clone. The V call is TRBV21-1, the J call TRBJ1-1. TRBV21-1 is reported as a pseudogene. The CDR3 spans 17 residues. In DNA, the CDR3 is TGTGCCAGCAGCAAAGCTCTGGGGGGCAGGACGAACACTGAAGCTTTCTTT. As protein: CASSKALGGRTNTEAFF.

Note on this clone: The same CDR3 can be traced to other DNA sequences in this sample. The chain uses TRBV18 and TRBJ1-1; 7 bases map to TRBD1. Trimming removed 4 bases from V and 7 bases from J; junction bases left unmatched: 3. CDR3 length: 12 amino acids. Germline assignment: CDR1 KGHSH and CDR2 LQKENI. In DNA, the CDR3 is TGTGCCAGCTCACAGGGACAGAATGAAGCTTTCTTT. Encoded protein: CASSQGQNEAFF.